This T cell receptor (beta chain) was identified in a study of T cells in Graves' hyperthyroidism and ophthalmopathy. Study-level results: Onset of ophthalmopathy came a median approximately 6.5 months after the model predicted it.

This clonotype occurred a few times. Its antigen is as yet unknown. RNA transcripts served as the template for amplifying TCR beta CDR3 regions. First-round RT-PCR of the TCR CDR3 relied on the HTBI primer set. TCRdb analysed the multiplex PCR reads with MiXCR anew, one entry per CDR3 protein. This table has about 600,000 distinct CDR3 sequences, approximately 14% appearing once. The sequenced sample consisted of blood. The sequence was collected from a woman between 45 and 65 years old with Graves' ophthalmopathy.

CDR3 amino acids: CASSQPVSGRRGTQYF. The CDR3, as DNA: TGCGCCAGCAGCCAACCGGTGAGCGGGAGGAGAGGGACCCAGTACTTC. The chain links TRBV4-1 to TRBJ2-5; 9 bases line up with TRBD2. The CDR3 has 16 residues. Unmatched junction bases numbered 11, after V lost 2 bases and J lost 7 bases. CDR1 and CDR2 (germline): MGHRA, YSYEKL.